These T cell receptor beta chains were read from a single sample in a study of blood T cells in healthy people across ages. TCRdb used MiXCR to reprocess the 5' RACE reads, holding one entry per CDR3 protein. The sample has around 500,000 distinct CDR3 sequences; about 27% are singletons. These data were also reused for a study on T cells of mothers and their children.

The sample taken for sequencing was blood. Receptor source: a boy between 2 and 10 years old in good health. The CDR3 runs from the conserved cysteine through the conserved F or W. A D gene is named only where the DNA matches it firmly. The size of a clone is reported for some rows only, either as once, few or many, or as a class for expanded clones.

d_gene	v_gene	abundance	j_gene	CDR3nt	CDR3aa
NA	TRBV7-8	few	TRBJ2-5	TGTGCCAGCAGCTTAGCCCCCACGGAGACCCAGTACTTC	CASSLAPTETQYF
NA	TRBV29-1	few	TRBJ2-2	TGCAGCGTGCCGCTAGGTACCGGGGAGCTGTTTTTT	CSVPLGTGELFF
TRBD2	TRBV7-8	few	TRBJ2-7	TGTGCCAGCAGCTTGAGGCGGGAGCGCGGCTACGAGCAGTACTTC	CASSLRRERGYEQYF
TRBD1	TRBV6-6	many	TRBJ2-4	TGTGCCAGCAGTAGGGGGCTAGCCAAAAACATTCAGTACTTC	CASSRGLAKNIQYF
TRBD1	TRBV29-1	once	TRBJ1-2	TGCAGCGCCCTGGACAGGGGTAACTATGGCTACACCTTC	CSALDRGNYGYTF
NA	TRBV30	NA	TRBJ2-5	TGTGCCTGGAGTGTACGTTGGGGAGAGACCCAGTACTTC	CAWSVRWGETQYF
NA	TRBV12-3/TRBV12-4	NA	TRBJ2-5	TGTGCCAGCAGTCCCTATATCGGACGGAAAGAGACCCAGTACTTC	CASSPYIGRKETQYF
TRBD2	TRBV10-3	NA	TRBJ2-5	TGTGCCATCAGTGAGACTAGCGATGGGGAGACCCAGTACTTC	CAISETSDGETQYF
TRBD1	TRBV5-1	NA	TRBJ2-5	TGCGCCAGCAGCGCGTGGACAGGGAGGGAGACCCAGTACTTC	CASSAWTGRETQYF
NA	TRBV20-1	NA	TRBJ2-5	TGCAGTGCTAGGGGCAGGGGGCGGGAGCAGTACTTC	CSARGRGREQYF
NA	TRBV2	many	TRBJ1-2	TGTGCCAGCAGTAAAGGGGCCTATGCGGCTAACTATGGCTACACCTTC	CASSKGAYAANYGYTF
TRBD2	TRBV12-3/TRBV12-4	NA	TRBJ2-5	TGTGCCAGCAGTTTTGGGTTAACCATCGGGGGGGAGACCCAGTACTTC	CASSFGLTIGGETQYF
NA	TRBV20-1	NA	TRBJ2-5	TGCAGTGCTAGGGGGGATCGAGAGACCCAGTACTTC	CSARGDRETQYF
TRBD1	TRBV5-4	NA	TRBJ2-5	TGTGCCAGCAGCAGGGACAGGAATCAAGAGACCCAGTACTTC	CASSRDRNQETQYF
TRBD1	TRBV12-3/TRBV12-4	few	TRBJ1-3	TGTGCCAGCAGTTTAACAGGGGCGAATTCCGGAAACACCATATATTTT	CASSLTGANSGNTIYF
TRBD2	TRBV27	NA	TRBJ2-1	TGTGCCAGCAGTCACTACTCTAGCGGGTACTACAATGAGCAGTTCTTC	CASSHYSSGYYNEQFF
NA	TRBV2	many	TRBJ1-3	TGTGCCAGCAGTGAGAGCTCTGGAAACACCATATATTTT	CASSESSGNTIYF
NA	TRBV25-1	few	TRBJ1-2	TGTGCCAGCAGTGATTTTCAGGCTCGGTATGGCTACACCTTC	CASSDFQARYGYTF
NA	TRBV19	NA	TRBJ1-4	TGTGCCAGCCAGACGGACCAACCTGACGAAAAACTGTTTTTT	CASQTDQPDEKLFF
NA	TRBV7-2	NA	TRBJ1-1	TGTGCCAGCAGCTTAACAGGGCTGGCCGTTGAAGCTTTCTTT	CASSLTGLAVEAFF
NA	TRBV27	NA	TRBJ1-2	TGTGCCAGCAGCTTCGCCACTAACTATGGCTACACCTTC	CASSFATNYGYTF
NA	TRBV29-1	NA	TRBJ2-2	TGCAGCGTGTACGGACTCTCCGGGGAGCTGTTTTTT	CSVYGLSGELFF
TRBD2	TRBV12-5	NA	TRBJ2-3	TGTGCTAGTGGCCCCTTTTTTTCCGGGACTAGCGGGAGGGGCACAGATACGCAGTATTTT	CASGPFFSGTSGRGTDTQYF
NA	TRBV7-8	NA	TRBJ1-1	TGTGCCAGCAGCTTAGACAAAGTGGAGACTGAAGCTTTCTTT	CASSLDKVETEAFF
NA	TRBV7-9	NA	TRBJ2-1	TGTGCCAGCAGCTTATACGACAATGAGCAGTTCTTC	CASSLYDNEQFF
TRBD1	TRBV11-2	NA	TRBJ1-5	TGTGCCAGCAGCCCTGGACAGGATTTAAGCAATCAGCCCCAGCATTTT	CASSPGQDLSNQPQHF
NA	TRBV4-3	few	TRBJ2-3	TGCGCCAGCAGCCAATTCCGCGGAACTAGGCCCACCACAGATACGCAGTATTTT	CASSQFRGTRPTTDTQYF
NA	TRBV6-2/TRBV6-3	NA	TRBJ2-3	TGTGCCAGCACCCCAAGACGAAGCGGAGCAAGCACAGATACGCAGTATTTT	CASTPRRSGASTDTQYF
NA	TRBV2	NA	TRBJ2-1	TGTGCCAGCAGTGTGGGGGCCAGTGAGCAGTTCTTC	CASSVGASEQFF
TRBD2	TRBV10-2	few	TRBJ2-1	TGCGCCAGCAGTGTCAGCGGGAGTGGGTATGAGCAGTTCTTC	CASSVSGSGYEQFF
TRBD1	TRBV7-6	NA	TRBJ2-5	TGTGCCAGCAGCCATATAGGGGACAGGGTAGAGACCCAGTACTTC	CASSHIGDRVETQYF
NA	TRBV12-3/TRBV12-4	many	TRBJ1-1	TGTGCCAGCAGGCCCGCGATGGTGGGTGTCACTGAAGCTTTCTTT	CASRPAMVGVTEAFF
NA	TRBV12-3/TRBV12-4	NA	TRBJ2-1	TGTGCCAGCAGTATCCTGAGTGAGCAGTTCTTC	CASSILSEQFF
NA	TRBV7-2	few	TRBJ2-1	TGTGCCAGCAGCTTTTCCCCGGGAGTAGTTAATGAGCAGTTCTTC	CASSFSPGVVNEQFF
TRBD1	TRBV29-1	once	TRBJ2-5	TGCAGCGTTGACGACACGACAGGGCGAGGGGAGACCCAGTACTTC	CSVDDTTGRGETQYF
NA	TRBV6-2/TRBV6-3	few	TRBJ2-4	TGTGCCAGCAGAACCGACCGCGGGGCAGCCAAAAACATTCAGTACTTC	CASRTDRGAAKNIQYF
TRBD1	TRBV7-9	few	TRBJ2-5	TGTGCCAGCAGAATCTCGGGACAGGGGAAGCAAGAGACCCAGTACTTC	CASRISGQGKQETQYF
NA	TRBV3-1	NA	TRBJ1-4	TGTGCCAGCAGCCAATCTCCCCTGAATGAAAAACTGTTTTTT	CASSQSPLNEKLFF
NA	TRBV21-1	NA	TRBJ2-3	TGTGCCAGCAGCAAAGCGCTTTCCCGGGGCGCGAGGACAGATACGCAGTATTTT	CASSKALSRGARTDTQYF
NA	TRBV7-9	NA	TRBJ1-4	TGTGCCAGCAGCTTGGGAGGGGCGGGTGAAAAACTGTTTTTT	CASSLGGAGEKLFF
NA	TRBV19	NA	TRBJ2-3	TGTGCCACCCAAGGAAGCACAGATACGCAGTATTTT	CATQGSTDTQYF
NA	TRBV5-6	NA	TRBJ1-2	TGTGCCAGCAGCCCGGTCGGAGGAAACTATGGCTACACCTTC	CASSPVGGNYGYTF
NA	TRBV7-6	few	TRBJ2-1	TGTGCCAGCAGCCCGGCTAGCGCCTCCTACAATGAGCAGTTCTTC	CASSPASASYNEQFF
NA	TRBV5-1	NA	TRBJ2-1	TGCGCCAGCAGCCCCGAGAGTCGCTCCTACAATGAGCAGTTCTTC	CASSPESRSYNEQFF
TRBD2	TRBV20-1	NA	TRBJ2-5	TGCAGTGCCCCCGTAAGCGGGAGGGCCAGAGAGACCCAGTACTTC	CSAPVSGRARETQYF
TRBD1	TRBV9	NA	TRBJ2-4	TGTGCCAGCAGCGTAGCCCAGGGACAGGGGAACATTCAGTACTTC	CASSVAQGQGNIQYF
NA	TRBV6-5	NA	TRBJ1-1	TGTGCCAGCAGAAGGGGGTTGGAGAAGAACACTGAAGCTTTCTTT	CASRRGLEKNTEAFF
NA	TRBV29-1	few	TRBJ2-1	TGCAGCGTTGAAGGGGTAGGGGGGCGGGAGCAGTTCTTC	CSVEGVGGREQFF
NA	TRBV15	few	TRBJ2-1	TGTGCCACCAGCAGAGCCCCGTCCCTGGGGTTGAGTGAGCAGTTCTTC	CATSRAPSLGLSEQFF
NA	TRBV12-3/TRBV12-4	NA	TRBJ1-1	TGTGCCAGCAGTGGCCAAACAGGGTATCCCACTGAAGCTTTCTTT	CASSGQTGYPTEAFF
TRBD1	TRBV5-1	many	TRBJ1-1	TGCGCCAGCAGCTCCACAGGGACAGGGGCTGAAGCTTTCTTT	CASSSTGTGAEAFF
NA	TRBV29-1	NA	TRBJ2-5	TGCAGCGTTGTCGACTCCGGGGCGGGCCAGTACTTC	CSVVDSGAGQYF
NA	TRBV12-3/TRBV12-4	NA	TRBJ2-5	TGTGCCAGCAGTTTATCGCAAAAGGTGGAGACCCAGTACTTC	CASSLSQKVETQYF
NA	TRBV13	NA	TRBJ2-4	TGTGCCAGCAGCGATAGAATTGGGAAAAACATTCAGTACTTC	CASSDRIGKNIQYF
TRBD1	TRBV11-2	NA	TRBJ2-3	TGTGCCAGCAGCTTGTGGGAAGGGACAGTCACAGATACGCAGTATTTT	CASSLWEGTVTDTQYF